These 20 T cell receptor beta chains share one sample of origin, sequenced in a study of CXCR3-negative and CXCR3-positive naive CD8 T cells. The authors made the TRB cDNA libraries by 5' RACE using UMI labels. Reanalyzing the 5' RACE reads, TCRdb keeps one entry per CDR3 protein, without DNA. Its table lists 69,000 or so distinct CDR3 sequences. Input material: naive CXCR3- CD8+ T cells from blood. Subset described: CD45RO-CCR7+CD27+CD95- naive CD8+ T cells lacking CXCR3 (TNR3-). The origin of the receptors is a human donor in good health. Some clones in this sample may be carry-over from other donors' samples.

J is TRBJ1-6 and V is TRBV4-2; TCRdb picks TRBD1, but there is no DNA to check that call. This CDR3 is built from 16 residues. Looked up from germline, CDR1 is LGHNA and CDR2 is YNFKEQ. The CDR3 region is CASSPTGALRDSPLHF.

This chain joins TRBV2 and TRBJ2-7; without DNA, the TCRdb call of TRBD1 cannot be checked. Germline V CDR1 and CDR2: SNHLY, FYNNEI. The CDR3 contains 13 residues. The CDR3 sequence: CASSEVPELEQYF.

The chain carries TRBV9 and TRBJ1-2; TCRdb picks TRBD1, but there is no DNA to check that call. This CDR3 has 18 amino acids. CDR1 and CDR2 from the germline V gene are SGDLS and YYNGEE. The CDR3 spells CASSVQRDRVGSTGGYTF.

The chain joins TRBV6-5 to TRBJ2-5; TCRdb's D call of TRBD1 is untestable without DNA. The germline V gene has CDR1 MNHEY and CDR2 SVGAGI. This CDR3 has 13 residues. This chain's CDR3 is CASSPWLSETQYF.

The chain carries TRBV28 and TRBJ2-7; TCRdb selects TRBD1, and the lack of DNA leaves this call unchecked. The CDR3 sequence is 15 residues long. The germline V gene has CDR1 MDHEN and CDR2 SYDVKM. The CDR3 sequence is CASSLDRGGNYEQYF.

V usage is TRBV4-2 and J usage is TRBJ2-5; TCRdb's D gene call, TRBD2, goes unchecked for lack of DNA. The germline V gene encodes CDR1 LGHNA and CDR2 YNFKEQ. The length of the CDR3 is 17 residues. The CDR3 sequence is CASSQDTLGGLQETQYF.

This chain uses TRBV5-6 with TRBJ2-7; TCRdb lists TRBD1, though no DNA is available to test this call. The CDR3 is made up of 14 amino acids. Germline loops: CDR1 SGHDT, CDR2 YYEEEE. CDR3 residues: CASSLGTSLYEQYF.

The chain carries TRBV28 and TRBJ2-3; the D call of TRBD1 rests on TCRdb alone, since no DNA is present to check it. The CDR3 contains 14 residues. Germline-derived CDR1 and CDR2 are MDHEN and SYDVKM. The CDR3 reads CASSLIQGSDTQYF.

The chain has TRBV5-1 and TRBJ2-2; no DNA is available, so the TRBD1 call from TCRdb remains unchecked. This CDR3 has 16 amino acids. The germline V gene has CDR1 SGHRS and CDR2 YFSETQ. The CDR3 loop reads CTSSRRDRGYTGELFF.

The rearrangement links TRBV2 to TRBJ2-1; without DNA, the TCRdb call of TRBD1 cannot be checked. CDR1 and CDR2 from the germline V gene are SNHLY and FYNNEI. The CDR3 runs to 14 residues. CDR3 protein: CASSPAGVVNEQFF.

The chain couples TRBV4-2 to TRBJ2-1; TCRdb calls TRBD1, which cannot be checked without DNA. The germline gives CDR1 LGHNA, CDR2 YNFKEQ. The CDR3 is 15 amino acids. This CDR3 reads CASSRAGRQNNEQFF.

The chain uses TRBV6-6 and TRBJ1-5. Germline V gene sequence: CDR1 MNHNY, CDR2 SVGAGI (reference sequence). The CDR3 has 16 residues. CDR3 amino acids: CASSYSLVGVGQPQHF.

The gene calls are TRBV7-9 and TRBJ2-7. The CDR3 length is 13 residues. The germline gives CDR1 SEHNR, CDR2 FQNEAQ (reference sequence). This CDR3 reads CASSSTGTDEQYF. Together with reference TRBV7-9 and TRBJ2-7, the CDR3 gives the full variable domain: DTGVSQNPRHKITKRGQNVTFRCDPISEHNRLYWYRQTLGQGPEFLTYFQNEAQLEKSRLLSDRFSAERPKGSFSTLEIQRTEQGDSAMYLCASSSTGTDEQYFGPGTRLTVT.

The chain has TRBV4-2 and TRBJ2-7; the D call of TRBD2 rests on TCRdb alone, since no DNA is present to check it. This CDR3 has 15 residues. The germline V gene has CDR1 LGHNA and CDR2 YNFKEQ. The chain's CDR3 is CASSQDQRGTYEQYF.

CDR3 in amino acids: CATSRVGGGYTF. The rearrangement joins TRBV15 to TRBJ1-2. This CDR3 spans 12 amino acids. CDR1 is LNHNV and CDR2 is YYDKDF in the germline V gene (reference sequence).

V gene TRBV7-2 combines with J gene TRBJ2-1; TCRdb's D call of TRBD2 is untestable without DNA. CDR3 size: 15 residues. Germline-derived CDR1 and CDR2 are SGHTA and FQGNSA. The chain's CDR3 is CASSAGLDSYNEQFF.

V and J are TRBV3-1 and TRBJ2-2. The CDR3 has 17 amino acids. Germline V CDR1 and CDR2: LGHDT, YNNKEL (reference sequence). The CDR3 loop is CASSQLGSASNTGELFF.

The chain is built from TRBV28 and TRBJ2-4; there is no DNA to check the TCRdb D call of TRBD1. The CDR3 is 17 amino acids. Germline V gene sequence: CDR1 MDHEN, CDR2 SYDVKM. Here the CDR3 reads CASSLSEGEIAKNIQYF.

The chain has TRBV7-9 and TRBJ2-6; TCRdb names TRBD1, which stays unverified in the absence of DNA. There are 18 residues in the CDR3. Germline CDR1 and CDR2: SEHNR and FQNEAQ (reference sequence). The CDR3 sequence is CASSYTRLQGAGANVLTF.

This chain links TRBV27 with TRBJ1-2; TCRdb calls TRBD1, which cannot be checked without DNA. The germline gives CDR1 MNHEY, CDR2 SMNVEV (reference sequence). This CDR3 spans 13 amino acids. The CDR3 sequence: CASSLTGQYGYTF.